These 12 T cell receptor beta chains were sequenced from one sample in a study of long-term antiretroviral therapy in people with HIV. Sequencing relied on immunoSEQ assay v3.0, run at survey level. Using immunoSEQ multiplex PCR, the repertoire was profiled, and TCRdb retains in-frame clones only, with some absent. The repertoire holds about 22,000 clones, with 85% to 90% as singletons. Sequenced here: unsorted PBMCs, sampled 1.8 years before starting antiretroviral therapy. Source of these receptors: a young woman with HIV.

This rearrangement joins TRBV5-1 to TRBJ2-2; D ambiguous. V lost 1 base to trimming and J lost 1 base, with 8 bases between them. Germline V gene sequence: CDR1 SGHRS, CDR2 YFSETQ. The CDR3 runs 15 residues. CDR3 residues: CASSLFGLNTGELFF. Written as DNA, the CDR3 is TGCGCCAGCAGCTTGTTTGGCCTGAACACCGGGGAGCTGTTTTTT.

This CDR3 is CASSLSLQGVDEQFF. The CDR3 coding sequence is TGTGCCAGCAGCTTGTCCCTCCAGGGGGTCGATGAGCAGTTCTTC. This rearrangement joins TRBV5-8 to TRBJ2-1; 7 nucleotides align to TRBD1. The CDR3 has 15 amino acids. V was clipped by 1 base and J by 8 bases; unmatched bases: 9. Germline V gene lookup returns CDR1 SGHTS and CDR2 YDEGEE.

This clone appeared a few times. The J gene is TRBJ1-6, the V gene TRBV2; TRBD1 might be the D (5 bases). The V end lost 4 bases, the J end lost 11 bases, and 15 bases lay between the germline ends. The germline V gene encodes CDR1 SNHLY and CDR2 FYNNEI. This CDR3 has 14 residues. The CDR3 here is CASSVLGTSTPLHF. The CDR3, as DNA: TGTGCCAGCAGTGTGTTGGGGACTTCGACACCCCTCCACTTT. Combining the CDR3 with reference TRBV2 and TRBJ1-6 gives the whole variable domain EPEVTQTPSHQVTQMGQEVILRCVPISNHLYFYWYRQILGQKVEFLVSFYNNEISEKSEIFDDQFSVERPDGSNFTLKIRSTKLEDSAMYFCASSVLGTSTPLHFGNGTRLTVT.

The CDR3 region has the DNA TGTGCCAGCAGCGAGGGACAGGGAAGAGGCTACACCTTC. Amino acids: CASSEGQGRGYTF. The genes are TRBV9 and TRBJ1-2, with 9 bases fitting TRBD1. The CDR3 totals 13 residues. Germline values: CDR1 SGDLS, CDR2 YYNGEE. V trimming: 3 bases; J trimming: 8 bases; junction bases outside the gene matches: 5.

The chain joins TRBV6-4 to TRBJ2-3; 7 positions agree with TRBD2. The CDR3 extends over 14 amino acids. Germline values: CDR1 MRHNA, CDR2 SNTAGT. The V gene end was trimmed by 2 bases and the J gene end by 1 base; junction bases not matched to a gene: 0. The CDR3, as DNA: TGTGCCAGCAGTGACGCGGGGGGCACAGATACGCAGTATTTT. Translation: CASSDAGGTDTQYF.

V gene TRBV6-5 combines with J gene TRBJ2-2; D assignment may be TRBD1 or TRBD2 (5 bases each). Germline values: CDR1 MNHEY, CDR2 SVGAGI. This CDR3 has 14 residues. Trimming pared 6 bases from V and 4 bases from J, leaving 12 bases between. The CDR3 DNA sequence: TGTGCCAGCAGCCCTGCAGGGACCACCGGGGAGCTGTTTTTT. This codes for CASSPAGTTGELFF.

CDR3: CASSFGSPPRGKLFF. CDR3 bases: TGTGCCAGCAGTTTCGGATCGCCCCCCCGGGGAAAACTGTTTTTT. The genes are TRBV27 and TRBJ1-4; D uncertain. The CDR3 covers 15 residues. CDR1 and CDR2 from the germline V gene are MNHEY and SMNVEV (reference sequence). V was pared by 3 bases and J by 10 bases, with 18 bases between.

This chain connects TRBV7-3 to TRBJ2-1; 13 bases align to TRBD2. Unmatched junction bases numbered 4, after V lost 5 bases and J lost 6 bases. Germline V lookup: CDR1 SGHTA, CDR2 FQGTGA. The CDR3 contains 15 residues. The CDR3 region has the DNA TGTGCCAGCAGCCCTACTAGCGGGGGGGCCAATGAGCAGTTCTTC. Translated: CASSPTSGGANEQFF.

The gene calls are TRBV6-1 and TRBJ1-1; the D is unclear. In germline, CDR1 is MNHNS, CDR2 SASEGT. V was shortened by 7 bases and J by 4 bases, with 10 bases between the two germline ends. The CDR3 is 12 residues long. Here the CDR3 DNA reads TGTGCCAGCAACTTGGGAGGCACTGAAGCTTTCTTT. This codes for CASNLGGTEAFF.

The genes are TRBV19 and TRBJ1-2; the D is unclear. The ends were cut back, 5 bases at V and 6 bases at J, with 16 bases in the middle. The CDR3 totals 14 residues. The V gene's germline CDR1 is LNHDA and CDR2 SQIVND (reference sequence). The CDR3 sequence is CASSPPQKANGYTF. CDR3 nucleotides: TGTGCCAGTAGTCCCCCCCAAAAGGCGAATGGCTACACCTTC.

The gene calls are TRBV5-1 and TRBJ1-1; no reliable D call. The CDR3 has 16 residues. The V gene's germline CDR1 is SGHRS and CDR2 YFSETQ. With 0 bases removed from V and 11 bases from J, the gap between germline ends came to 23 bases. The CDR3 protein is CASSLGSWTGSDGAFF. DNA of the CDR3: TGCGCCAGCAGCTTGGGGTCTTGGACGGGGTCCGATGGTGCTTTCTTT.

V and J are TRBV6-6 and TRBJ1-1, with D perhaps matching TRBD1 (6 bases). The germline CDR1 and CDR2 sequences are MNHNY and SVGAGI (reference sequence). This CDR3 is built from 14 residues. Trimming removed 7 bases from V and 1 base from J, with 13 bases in between. The CDR3 sequence: CASTRGLTNTEAFF. In nucleotides, the CDR3 is TGTGCCAGCACTCGGGGGCTGACGAACACTGAAGCTTTCTTT.